Listed below are T cell receptor beta chains from one sample, sequenced in a study of blood T cell repertoires in COVID-19. Using immunoSEQ multiplex PCR, the repertoire was profiled, and TCRdb retains in-frame clones only, with some absent. The sample shows about 260,000 clones, 80% to 90% of them seen only once. Sequencing was performed on peripheral blood. All receptors derive from a woman in her 40s who had recovered from COVID-19. Both conserved end residues are part of each CDR3. Fields, in order: CDR3 length, J gene, V gene, CDR3 protein.

CDR3 length: 14; J gene: TRBJ2-7; V gene: TRBV5-1; CDR3 protein: CASSSTLTNYEQYF
CDR3 length: 14; J gene: TRBJ2-5; V gene: TRBV6-2/TRBV6-3; CDR3 protein: CASSYEATLGTQYF
CDR3 length: 16; J gene: TRBJ1-3; V gene: TRBV6-1; CDR3 protein: CASSEYRGSSGNTIYF
CDR3 length: 14; J gene: TRBJ2-5; V gene: TRBV5-1; CDR3 protein: CASSLGTSQETQYF
CDR3 length: 14; J gene: TRBJ2-4; V gene: TRBV7-2; CDR3 protein: CASSFLIRGNIQYF
CDR3 length: 15; J gene: TRBJ1-6; V gene: TRBV9; CDR3 protein: CASSVAPGYNSPLHF
CDR3 length: 12; J gene: TRBJ2-7; V gene: TRBV18; CDR3 protein: CASSQESYEQYF
CDR3 length: 16; J gene: TRBJ2-7; V gene: TRBV3-1/TRBV3-2; CDR3 protein: CASSQDLAGSSYEQYF
CDR3 length: 13; J gene: TRBJ2-7; V gene: TRBV18; CDR3 protein: CASSPSDGDEQYF
CDR3 length: 15; J gene: TRBJ2-5; V gene: TRBV5-1; CDR3 protein: CASSQGRGTQETQYF